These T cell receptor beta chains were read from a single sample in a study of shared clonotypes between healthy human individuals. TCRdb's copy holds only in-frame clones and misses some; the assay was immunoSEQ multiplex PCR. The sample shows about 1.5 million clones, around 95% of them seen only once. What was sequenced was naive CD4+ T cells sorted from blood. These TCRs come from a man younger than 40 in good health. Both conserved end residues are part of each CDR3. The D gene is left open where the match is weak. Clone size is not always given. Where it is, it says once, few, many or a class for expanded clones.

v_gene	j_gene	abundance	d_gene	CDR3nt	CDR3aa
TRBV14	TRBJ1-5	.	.	TGTGCCAGCAGCCATGAATCGGGGGGCTTCAGTGATCAGCCCCAGCATTTT	CASSHESGGFSDQPQHF
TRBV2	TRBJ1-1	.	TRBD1	TGTGCCAGCAGTGAATGGGACAGGGGGCAGAGCACTGAAGCTTTCTTT	CASSEWDRGQSTEAFF
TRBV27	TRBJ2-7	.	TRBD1	TGTGCCAGCAGTTCGTGGGTAGGACAGGGGGTAACCGAGCAGTACTTC	CASSSWVGQGVTEQYF
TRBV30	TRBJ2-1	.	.	TGTGCCTGGAGTTTCTTGGATATTGGTAATGAGCAGTTCTTC	CAWSFLDIGNEQFF
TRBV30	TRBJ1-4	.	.	TGTGCCGAACATGACAAGGGCCTTAATGAAAAACTGTTTTTT	CAEHDKGLNEKLFF
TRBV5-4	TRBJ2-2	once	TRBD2	TGTGCCAGCAGCAAATTGACTAGCGGGAGAACCGGGGAGCTGTTTTTT	CASSKLTSGRTGELFF
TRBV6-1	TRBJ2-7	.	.	TGTGCCAGCAGTGAAGGTCGACAGTACTTC	CASSEGRQYF
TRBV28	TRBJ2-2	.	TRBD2	TGTGCCACCGCGGACAGACTGACTAGCGGTCATGCCGAGGTCGCGAACACCGGGGAGCTGTTTTTT	CATADRLTSGHAEVANTGELFF
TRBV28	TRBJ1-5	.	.	TGTGCCAGCAGTTCCTTGCCCGCCCAATATCAGCCCCAGCATTTT	CASSSLPAQYQPQHF
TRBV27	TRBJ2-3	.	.	TGTGCCACCCCGGGACGGGAGCGAAGGACAGATACGCAGTATTTT	CATPGRERRTDTQYF
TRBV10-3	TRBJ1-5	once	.	TGTGCCATCAGTGAGTCGAAGACGAGCCAATGGCATTTT	CAISESKTSQWHF
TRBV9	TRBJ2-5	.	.	TGTGCCAGCAGCGTAGTGGCATCTCAAGAGACCCAGTACTTC	CASSVVASQETQYF
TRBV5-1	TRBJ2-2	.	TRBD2	TGCGCCAGCAGCTTTTTAAGCGGGAGTAACGGGGAGCTGTTTTTT	CASSFLSGSNGELFF
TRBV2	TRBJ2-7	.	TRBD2	TGTGCCAGCAGTGGGACTAGCGGGAGAGGGGAGCAGTACTTC	CASSGTSGRGEQYF
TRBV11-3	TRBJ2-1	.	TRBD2	TGTGCCAGCAGCTTACGAGGGAGGGGCCGCGATGAGCAGTTCTTC	CASSLRGRGRDEQFF
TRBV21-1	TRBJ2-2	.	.	TGTGCCAGCAGCCCGCCCGGGACTGAAGGGACCGGGGAGCTGTTTTTT	CASSPPGTEGTGELFF
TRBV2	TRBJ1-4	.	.	TGTGCCAGCAACCCCCGGACAGCTTTAGGTGAAAAACTGTTTTTT	CASNPRTALGEKLFF
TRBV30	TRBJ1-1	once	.	TGTGCCTGGAGTCTTGAGGGTTCGAGCACTGAAGCTTTCTTT	CAWSLEGSSTEAFF
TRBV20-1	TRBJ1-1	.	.	TGCAGTGCAACCAGGGTTCCTGAAGCTTTCTTT	CSATRVPEAFF
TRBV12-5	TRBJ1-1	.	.	TGTGCTAGTGGTTCCAACCCCGGGACACGGCGGGTAGCTTTCTTT	CASGSNPGTRRVAFF
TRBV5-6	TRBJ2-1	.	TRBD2	TGTGCCAGCAGCTCACGCGGGGGGATACCATCTTACAATGAGCAGTTCTTC	CASSSRGGIPSYNEQFF
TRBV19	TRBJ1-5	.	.	TGTGCCAGTAGTACGCTAGGGGGGTTAGGTCAGCCCCAGCATTTT	CASSTLGGLGQPQHF